This T cell receptor beta chain emerged from a study of blood T cell repertoires in COVID-19. Sequencing used immunoSEQ multiplex PCR; TCRdb keeps in-frame clones, though not all of them. This sample has some 330,000 clones, with 88% found just once. This CDR3 has 14 residues. Looked up from germline, CDR1 is SGHTA and CDR2 is FQGNSA. Trimming took 3 bases from V and 4 from J, leaving 10 bases between them. The chain is built from TRBV7-2 and TRBJ1-3; D unclear. This sequence originates from a young man who had recovered from COVID-19. The sequenced material came from PBMCs or T cells enriched from blood (not recorded which). Here the CDR3 reads CASSFATGGNTIYF. The CDR3 nucleotides read TGTGCCAGCAGCTTCGCGACTGGGGGAAACACCATATATTTT.